This TCR beta chain was identified in a study of neurological immune-mediated disorders. The germline V gene encodes CDR1 SQVTM and CDR2 ANQGSEA. The CDR3 is 16 amino acids. Between the trimmed V and J ends, which lost 6 bases and 7 bases, there was a span of 25 bases. Time point here: technical triplicate 2. TCRdb independently ran MiXCR on the 5' RACE reads; one entry per CDR3 protein. The profile covers 30,000 or so distinct CDR3 sequences, with about an eighth appearing a single time and under 6.5% taken by the ten largest. Many counts were recorded for this clonotype. This clonotype was sampled from a female donor with HTLV-1-associated myelopathy (HAM/TSP). Sample: CD4+ T cells from blood. The V gene is TRBV29-1, the J gene TRBJ2-1; D may be TRBD2 (7 bases). CDR3 residues: CSVPAWGREWGNEQFF. For the CDR3, the DNA is TGCAGCGTCCCAGCGTGGGGGCGGGAGTGGGGTAATGAGCAGTTCTTC.